Below, 16 T cell receptor beta chains from the same sample are listed, as sequenced in a study of tumor and adjacent non-tumor tissue in lung cancer. A modified ARM-PCR protocol with three rounds of nested PCR amplified TCRbeta. Via MiXCR, TCRdb re-called the multiplex PCR reads, giving one row per CDR3 protein. The repertoire holds about 67,000 distinct CDR3 sequences, with 76% as singletons. RNA was extracted from bulk tissue without any cell sorting. The normal lung tissue was taken more than 3 cm from the tumor edge. Sequencing input: distant non-tumor lung tissue. These receptors all come from a man between 60 and 75 years old with non-small cell lung cancer.

In this sample, this clonotype turned up a few times. A much bigger clone sits one base away, suggesting this may be a read error. J is TRBJ2-7 and V is TRBV5-1; unclear D gene. This CDR3 is built from 13 residues. CDR1 and CDR2 from the germline V gene are SGHRS and YFSETQ. The ends were cut back, 3 bases at V and 2 bases at J, with 9 bases in the middle. The CDR3 here is CASSYVPTYEQYF. Here the CDR3 DNA reads TGCGCCAGCAGCTATGTGCCTACCTACGAGCAGTACTTC.

This clonotype was picked up one time. This may be a read error: a much more frequent sequence differs by one nucleotide. V gene TRBV19 combines with J gene TRBJ1-5; D not certain. CDR3 length equals 15 residues. Germline lookup yields CDR1 LNHDA and CDR2 SQIVND (reference sequence). As DNA, the CDR3 is TGTGCCAGTAGTATAGGAGGGTCCCGCGGTCAGCACCAGCATTTT. As protein: CASSIGGSRGQHQHF.

This clonotype was picked up many times. The J gene is TRBJ2-5, the V gene TRBV5-5; D is unresolved. The V end lost 4 bases, the J end lost 5 bases, and 12 bases lay between the germline ends. Germline lookup yields CDR1 SGHKS and CDR2 YYEKEE (reference sequence). The CDR3 totals 13 residues. DNA of the CDR3: TGTGCCAGCAGCGTAATTAGTGACGAGACCCAGTACTTC. Protein: CASSVISDETQYF.

This chain links TRBV5-1 with TRBJ2-7; TRBD1 or TRBD2 may be the D gene (5 bases each). The CDR3 is 19 residues long. Germline assignment: CDR1 SGHRS and CDR2 YFSETQ. V was clipped by 8 bases and J by 3 bases, with 33 bases between them. CDR3 DNA: TGCGCCAGTAGTAGTTTAGGGGTCCCGGCGATGTCAGCGGACTACGAGCAGTACTTC. This translates into CASSSLGVPAMSADYEQYF. Full variable domain (rest looked up from reference TRBV5-1 and TRBJ2-7): KAGVTQTPRYLIKTRGQQVTLSCSPISGHRSVSWYQQTPGQGLQFLFEYFSETQRNKGNFPGRFSGRQFSNSRSEMNVSTLELGDSALYLCASSSLGVPAMSADYEQYFGPGTRLTVT.

Details on this clonotype: In this CDR3 the conserved last residue, phenylalanine or tryptophan, is missing, so a read error is likely. The chain links TRBV6-1 to TRBJ2-7, with 10 positions matching TRBD2. The CDR3 totals 14 residues. Per germline, CDR1 MNHNS and CDR2 SASEGT. CDR3 sequence reads: CASSDGLADYEQYL. The CDR3, as DNA: TGTGCCAGTAGTGATGGACTAGCGGACTACGAGCAGTACCTC.

Concerning this clonotype itself: A much larger clone sits a single nucleotide away, making a read error possible. The chain joins TRBV11-1 to TRBJ2-2; maybe TRBD1 (6 bases). CDR1 is SGHAT, CDR2 FQDESV, per germline (reference sequence). This CDR3 has 14 residues. CDR3 region: CASSFQQGPGELFF. The CDR3 DNA is TGCGCCAGCAGCTTCCAACAGGGCCCCGGGGAGCTGTTTTTC.

Worth noting for this clonotype: One end of the junction is discordant with germline, which a read error may explain. The chain employs TRBV13 and TRBJ2-3, with D perhaps assigned TRBD1 or TRBD2 (5 bases each). The CDR3 totals 15 residues. From germline, CDR1 is PRHDT and CDR2 FYEKMQ (reference sequence). The chain's CDR3 is CASNLARQNTDTQYF. CDR3 nucleotide sequence: TGTGCTAGCAATTTAGCGAGACAGAACACAGATACGCAGTATTTC.

The rearrangement uses TRBV12-3 or TRBV12-4 and TRBJ1-5, with D unclear. The V end was cut by 3 bases, the J end by 10 bases, with 13 bases between. This CDR3 comprises 13 residues. The CDR3 region has the DNA TGTGCCAGCAGTTTGGGATCTCGACAACCCCAGCATTTT. Encoded protein: CASSLGSRQPQHF.

The chain recombines TRBV4-1 with TRBJ2-7; D may correspond to TRBD1 or TRBD2 (5 bases each). From germline, CDR1 is MGHRA and CDR2 YSYEKL. The CDR3 has 17 residues. V lost 4 bases and J lost 4, with 23 bases in between. The CDR3 coding sequence is TGCGCCAGCAGCCGACATTTGGTTGGCGAGAGGGGATACGAGCAGTACTTC. Translation: CASSRHLVGERGYEQYF.

About this clonotype itself: Relative to the germline gene, one junction end is altered; a read error may explain this. V is TRBV28 and J is TRBJ2-3, with 12 bases identical to TRBD2. The CDR3 runs to 15 residues. Germline V lookup: CDR1 MDHEN, CDR2 SYDVKM. CDR3 residues: CAGSFETSGRGTQYF. The CDR3, as DNA: TGTGCCGGCAGTTTCGAGACTAGCGGGAGAGGTACGCAGTATTTT.

Of note for this clonotype: This clone may be a read error of a much larger clone one base away. This rearrangement joins TRBV5-4 to TRBJ1-5; D remains ambiguous. The germline V gene has CDR1 SGHNT and CDR2 YYREEE (reference sequence). The CDR3 covers 13 residues. CDR3 DNA: TGTGTCAGCAGCTTGGGTGGGAACGAGCCCCAGCATTTT. Its translation: CVSSLGGNEPQHF.

This sequence joins TRBV6-1 and TRBJ2-5, with a tentative D call TRBD2 (6 bases). V gave up 9 bases and J gave up 13 bases, with 27 bases separating them. The CDR3 length is 14 residues. Looked up from germline, CDR1 is MNHNS and CDR2 is SASEGT. CDR3 nucleotides: TGTGCCAGTAGCCCTCAGGGAGGCGTGGAGACCACGTACTTC. This translates into CASSPQGGVETTYF.

V is TRBV11-2 and J is TRBJ2-1; D is unresolved. From germline, CDR1 is SGHAT and CDR2 FQNNGV. V was clipped by 3 bases and J by 10 bases, with 13 bases between them. This CDR3 spans 13 amino acids. The CDR3 region has the DNA TGTGCCAGCAGCTTCCAAACGACTGCGGAGCAGTTCTTC. This encodes CASSFQTTAEQFF. The full variable domain, completed using reference TRBV11-2 and TRBJ2-1, is EAGVAQSPRYKIIEKRQSVAFWCNPISGHATLYWYQQILGQGPKLLIQFQNNGVVDDSQLPKDRFSAERLKGVDSTLKIQPAKLEDSAVYLCASSFQTTAEQFFGPGTRLTVL.

As to this clonotype: No conserved phenylalanine or tryptophan is present at the end of the CDR3, so a read error is the likely explanation. The J gene is TRBJ1-2, the V gene TRBV6-6; D unclear. CDR1 and CDR2 from the germline V gene are MNHNY and SVGAGI (reference sequence). CDR3 length equals 16 residues. Written as DNA, the CDR3 is TGTGCCAACAGTCGCGTATCCCGGTTAATGATTGATGGCTACACCTCC. Amino acid sequence: CANSRVSRLMIDGYTS.

Note on this clonotype: Sequence at one end of the junction differs from germline and may be a read error. Here the CDR3 reads CNIEGPRGLGTETFF. As DNA, the CDR3 is TGCAACATTGAGGGGCCACGGGGGTTGGGCACTGAAACTTTCTTT. The genes are TRBV29-1 and TRBJ1-1; a weak D match, TRBD1 (5 bases). This CDR3 is built from 15 residues. Germline V gene data show CDR1 as SQVTM and CDR2 as ANQGSEA.

Points on this clonotype: The germline gene is not matched at one end of the junction; a read error may be the cause. The CDR3 bases are TGTGCCAGCATTTATTCGGGGGGTAATCAGTCCCAGCATTTT. This codes for CASIYSGGNQSQHF. The rearrangement joins TRBV6-5 to TRBJ1-5; tentatively, D is TRBD1 (5 bases). CDR3 length: 14 residues. Per germline, CDR1 MNHEY and CDR2 SVGAGI.